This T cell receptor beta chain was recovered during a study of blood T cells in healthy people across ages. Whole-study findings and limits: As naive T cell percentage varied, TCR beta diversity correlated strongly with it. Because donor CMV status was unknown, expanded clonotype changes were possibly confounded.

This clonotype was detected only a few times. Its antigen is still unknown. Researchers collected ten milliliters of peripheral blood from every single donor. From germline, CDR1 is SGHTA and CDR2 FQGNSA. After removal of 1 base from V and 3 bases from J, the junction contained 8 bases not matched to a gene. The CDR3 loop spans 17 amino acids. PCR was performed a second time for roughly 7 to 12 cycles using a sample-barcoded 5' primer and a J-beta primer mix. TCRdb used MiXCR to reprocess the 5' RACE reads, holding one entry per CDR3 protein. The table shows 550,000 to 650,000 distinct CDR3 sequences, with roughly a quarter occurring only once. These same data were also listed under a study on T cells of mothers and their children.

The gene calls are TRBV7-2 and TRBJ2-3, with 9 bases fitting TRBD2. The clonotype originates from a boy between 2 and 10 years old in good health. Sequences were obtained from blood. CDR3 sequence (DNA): TGTGCCAGCAGCTTAGAGGGTGCTAGCGGGACTACAGATACGCAGTATTTT. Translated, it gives CASSLEGASGTTDTQYF. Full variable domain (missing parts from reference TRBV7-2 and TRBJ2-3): GAGVSQSPSNKVTEKGKDVELRCDPISGHTALYWYRQSLGQGLEFLIYFQGNSAPDKSGLPSDRFSAERTGGSVSTLTIQRTQQEDSAVYLCASSLEGASGTTDTQYFGPGTRLTVL.